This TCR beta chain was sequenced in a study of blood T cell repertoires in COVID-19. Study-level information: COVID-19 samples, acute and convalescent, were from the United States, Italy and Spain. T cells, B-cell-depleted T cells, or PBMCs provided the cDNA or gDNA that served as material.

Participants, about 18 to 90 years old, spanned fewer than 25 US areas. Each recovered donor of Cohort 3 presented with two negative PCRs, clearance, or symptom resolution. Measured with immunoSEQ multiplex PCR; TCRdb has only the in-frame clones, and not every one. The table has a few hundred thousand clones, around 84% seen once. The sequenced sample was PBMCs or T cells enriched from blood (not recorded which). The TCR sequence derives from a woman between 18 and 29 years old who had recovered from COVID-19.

CDR3 sequence reads: CASENRGGSSYNEQFF. Written as DNA, the CDR3 is TGTGCCAGCGAGAACCGAGGGGGTAGCTCCTACAATGAGCAGTTCTTC. The chain uses TRBV28 and TRBJ2-1; weak D call: TRBD1 (6 bases). CDR1 and CDR2 from the germline V gene are MDHEN and SYDVKM. V lost 8 bases and J lost 0, with 17 bases in between. The CDR3 totals 16 residues.